A single sample is the source of the 14 T cell receptor beta chains below, sequenced in a study of blood T cell repertoires in COVID-19. Sequencing was performed with immunoSEQ multiplex PCR; in TCRdb, only in-frame clones are kept and a portion is missing. The table records about 470,000 clones, roughly nine tenths of them present only once. The sequencing sample was made of PBMCs or T cells enriched from blood (not recorded which). The receptors come from a woman aged 18 to 35 who had recovered from COVID-19.

The V gene is TRBV7-2, the J gene TRBJ2-1; a weak D match, TRBD1 (6 bases). V gave up 2 bases and J gave up 4 bases, with 18 bases separating them. Germline lookup yields CDR1 SGHTA and CDR2 FQGNSA. This CDR3 contains 17 residues. The CDR3 DNA follows: TGTGCCAGCAGCTTAACGAGATCACAGGGTTCATACAATGAGCAGTTCTTC. Protein sequence: CASSLTRSQGSYNEQFF.

This clone has just one count. V gene TRBV9 combines with J gene TRBJ1-3; D is perhaps TRBD1 (6 bases). This CDR3 spans 15 amino acids. The germline V gene has CDR1 SGDLS and CDR2 YYNGEE. The ends were cut back, 0 bases at V and 4 bases at J, with 11 bases in the middle. The CDR3 spells CASSVEGTRGNTIYF. In nucleotides, the CDR3 is TGTGCCAGCAGCGTAGAAGGGACAAGGGGAAACACCATATATTTT.

This sequence joins TRBV4-2 and TRBJ1-4; 10 bases fit TRBD1. V shed 3 bases and J 6 bases; nucleotides not matched to a gene: 10. This CDR3 has 17 amino acids. Germline lookup yields CDR1 LGHNA and CDR2 YNFKEQ. CDR3 nucleotide sequence: TGTGCCAGCAGCCAGGGGGGGGCCGGGACAGGGGATGAAAAACTGTTTTTT. As protein: CASSQGGAGTGDEKLFF.

The DNA for the CDR3 is TGTGCCAGCAGCGTCCGGACAGGGGGGTCTGGGGCCAACGTCCTGACTTTC. Its translation: CASSVRTGGSGANVLTF. V gene TRBV9 combines with J gene TRBJ2-6; TRBD1 aligns across 10 bases. Germline V gene data show CDR1 as SGDLS and CDR2 as YYNGEE. After removal of 2 bases from V and 1 base from J, the junction contained 3 bases not matched to a gene. The CDR3 has 17 residues.

This clone was counted once. This chain joins TRBV23-1 and TRBJ1-5; TRBD1 matches 8 bases. TRBV23-1 is noted as an ORF with a role that remains uncertain. The CDR3 has 17 residues. Trimming cost V 1 base and J 5 bases; bases outside gene matches: 10. The CDR3, as DNA: TGCGCCAGCAGTCAATGTGGCCAGGGGGCGGTAGATCAGCCCCAGCATTTT. It encodes CASSQCGQGAVDQPQHF.

The chain couples TRBV5-4 to TRBJ2-5; 10 nucleotides match TRBD1. Germline V gives CDR1 SGHNT, CDR2 YYREEE (reference sequence). Trimming cost V 6 bases and J 2 bases; bases outside gene matches: 7. This CDR3 region has 15 residues. The CDR3 sequence: CASTLGQGGQETQYF. The CDR3, as DNA: TGTGCCAGCACCTTAGGACAGGGGGGGCAAGAGACCCAGTACTTC.

The chain joins TRBV6-5 to TRBJ2-2; tentative D call: TRBD2 (6 bases). Trimming pared 2 bases from V and 5 bases from J, leaving 9 bases between. The V gene's germline CDR1 is MNHEY and CDR2 SVGAGI. This CDR3 comprises 14 residues. This CDR3 is CASSYESGTGELFF. The CDR3 coding sequence is TGTGCCAGCAGTTACGAGAGCGGGACCGGGGAGCTGTTTTTT.

This chain uses TRBV19 with TRBJ2-5, with 9 bases that match TRBD1. Germline lookup yields CDR1 LNHDA and CDR2 SQIVND (reference sequence). The CDR3 runs to 15 residues. Trimming at V came to 6 bases and at J to 5 bases, leaving 10 bases not matched to a gene. The CDR3 DNA follows: TGTGCCAGTAGCTCCGGGACAGGGTCGGGGGAGACCCAGTACTTC. Translation: CASSSGTGSGETQYF.

V is TRBV2 and J is TRBJ1-6; the match to TRBD1 covers 9 bases. CDR3 size: 15 residues. Trimming cost V 2 bases and J 10 bases; bases outside gene matches: 6. CDR1 is SNHLY, CDR2 FYNNEI, per germline. The CDR3 DNA is TGTGCCAGCAGTGAATCAGGGACAGGGTACTCACCCCTCCACTTT. Translation gives CASSESGTGYSPLHF.

J is TRBJ2-3 and V is TRBV7-3; weak D call: TRBD1 (5 bases). This CDR3 comprises 13 residues. Trimming took 5 bases from V and 3 from J, leaving 9 bases between them. Germline assignment: CDR1 SGHTA and CDR2 FQGTGA. This CDR3 reads CASSDSYTDTQYF. DNA for the CDR3: TGTGCCAGCAGCGACAGCTATACAGATACGCAGTATTTT.

This chain links TRBV21-1 with TRBJ1-1. TRBV21-1 is assigned pseudogene status. This CDR3 spans 14 amino acids. CDR3 protein: CASSKGRMGYEAFF. CDR3 DNA sequence: TGTGCCAGCAGCAAAGGGAGGATGGGATATGAAGCTTTCTTT.

The chain uses TRBV6-5 and TRBJ2-7, with D tentatively TRBD1 (6 bases). The CDR3 runs to 14 residues. Germline-derived CDR1 and CDR2 are MNHEY and SVGAGI. V lost 0 bases and J 3 bases, leaving 9 bases between the germline ends. The CDR3 nucleotides are TGTGCCAGCAGTTACTCGAAACAGGGCTACGAGCAGTACTTC. Its translation: CASSYSKQGYEQYF.

V gene TRBV27 combines with J gene TRBJ1-1; tentatively, D is TRBD1 (5 bases). The CDR3 length is 15 residues. Per germline, CDR1 MNHEY and CDR2 SMNVEV (reference sequence). Trimming took 6 bases from V and 11 from J, leaving 25 bases between them. The CDR3 loop reads CASSHHQWGDTSAFF. The CDR3 DNA is TGTGCCAGCAGCCATCACCAGTGGGGGGATACGAGTGCTTTCTTT.

The J gene is TRBJ1-6, the V gene TRBV5-4, with 8 nucleotides matching TRBD1. CDR3 length equals 17 residues. V lost 0 bases, J lost 6 bases, and 8 bases stayed unmatched. CDR1 is SGHNT and CDR2 is YYREEE in the germline V gene (reference sequence). As DNA, the CDR3 is TGTGCCAGCAGCTTGGATGGGACAGGTGAAACTAATTCACCCCTCCACTTT. It translates to CASSLDGTGETNSPLHF.